The entry below gives a single T cell receptor beta chain sequence along with its context. With 60 Vbeta and 13 Jbeta primers, the PCR was carried out. Data came from immunoSEQ multiplex PCR; TCRdb stores just in-frame clones and leaves some out. The table records more than 150,000 clones, more than 75% of them present only once. This sample is drawn from a study of cytomegalovirus exposure and HLA in healthy donors. CDR3 length: 21 residues. The germline CDR1 and CDR2 sequences are MDHEN and SYDVKM. J was trimmed by 5 bases and V by 2 bases; bases with no gene match: 19. This receptor was identified in a woman aged 18-29 years in good health and CMV-seronegative. Sequencing was carried out using PBMCs. This chain connects TRBV28 to TRBJ2-7, with 15 bases matching TRBD2. The CDR3 is CASSLGRLGGLAGGLGDEQYF. CDR3 DNA sequence: TGTGCCAGCAGTTTAGGCCGTTTGGGGGGACTAGCGGGAGGCCTGGGAGACGAGCAGTACTTC. Combining the CDR3 with reference TRBV28 and TRBJ2-7 gives the whole variable domain DVKVTQSSRYLVKRTGEKVFLECVQDMDHENMFWYRQDPGLGLRLIYFSYDVKMKEKGDIPEGYSVSREKKERFSLILESASTNQTSMYLCASSLGRLGGLAGGLGDEQYFGPGTRLTVT.